These T cell receptor beta chains were read from a single sample in a study of blood T cell repertoires in COVID-19. Method: immunoSEQ multiplex PCR; TCRdb's copy keeps in-frame clones and lacks some. The data hold approximately 190,000 clones, with 86% observed a single time. Source material: PBMCs or T cells enriched from blood (not recorded which). The receptors here all came from a woman aged 40 to 55 in a cohort exposed to, infected with or recovered from COVID-19 (not recorded which). Both conserved end residues are part of each CDR3. The order of the fields is V gene, CDR3 protein.

TRBV19 CASSARDRSFNYGYTF
TRBV28 CASSDRGGGYTF
TRBV12-3/TRBV12-4 CASSFGRDTEAFF
TRBV6-2/TRBV6-3 CASSLDFQPQHF
TRBV5-6 CASSLAGFYGYTF
TRBV28 CASSLRVAGKATNEKLFF
TRBV2 CASSERGTIYF
TRBV6-1 CASSVIDRSNTYEQYF
TRBV3-1/TRBV3-2 CASSQGGQTIEKLFF
TRBV29-1 CSVADTGTGSYNEQFF
TRBV29-1 CSVELRLAEANEQFF
TRBV27 CASSFGQGSNQPQHF
TRBV11-2 CASSLEGRPSYEQYF
TRBV10-2 CASSESKTFRTGLNTEAFF
TRBV5-1 CASSLVPGQAIDEKLFF
TRBV18 CASSPPCMAGLGTDTQYF
TRBV2 CASSEAASLTGRGMTYGYTF
TRBV4-1 CASRLNPDREEQYF
TRBV19 CASSISRGNTEAFF
TRBV10-1 CASSEQNTEAFF
TRBV5-8 CASSLDGGRSEQFF
TRBV13 CASSIGQGGSELFF
TRBV2 CASGTSGGLSRRNTIYF
TRBV24-1 CATSDLTADTQYF
TRBV5-1 CASSLDGPRRNTGELFF
TRBV9 CASSIGLAGTQETQYF
TRBV4-3 CASSPRQGAYEQYF
TRBV5-5 CASSWSGAGTEAFF
TRBV18 CASSPSPGTAVNYGYTF
TRBV2 CASSAGLATYNEQFF
TRBV5-1 CASSSRGTGQTEAFF
TRBV3-1/TRBV3-2 CASSQGPGTSSYEQYF
TRBV15 CATSRNPTGADEKLFF
TRBV28 CASSLTDRVEAFF
TRBV5-1 CASSPIQGMNTEAFF
TRBV27 CASSSSGRSGYEQYF
TRBV4-2 CASSLSGSPSGELFF
TRBV14 CASSLTGVPYEQYF
TRBV19 CASSKREGTGRNSPLHF
TRBV5-1 CASSLAGGDGYTF
TRBV11-3 CASRIRGYNEQFF
TRBV6-5 CASSYPPDRGSPLHF
TRBV27 CASRMGGNQPQHF
TRBV19 CASSIRTDYGYTF
TRBV5-3 CARSTRTGRNTEAFF
TRBV2 CASSEDRTGSYEQYF
TRBV29-1 CSTSRTSGREADTQYF
TRBV4-1 CASSQGDRVSEAFF
TRBV9 CASSVDGANTDTQYF
TRBV19 CASSMGRGPGNIQYF